This is a list of T cell receptor beta chains from one sample in a study of T cell repertoires in cytomegalovirus infection. No antigens are known for them. TCRdb reprocessed the reads with MiXCR, giving one entry per CDR3 protein. The sample includes about 130,000 distinct CDR3 sequences, approximately 24% of them seen just once. The sequenced sample consisted of PBMCs, sequenced either directly or after in vitro stimulation (not recorded which). Every receptor here comes from a human donor in good health (CMV status not recorded). Some clones in this sample may be carry-over from other donors' samples. CDR3s include the opening cysteine and the closing phenylalanine or tryptophan. The order of the fields is clone size, D gene, V gene, J gene, CDR3 protein, CDR3 DNA. D genes are given only for firm matches. Part of the rows lack a size; the others show once, few, many or a class for expanded clones.

few,TRBD1,TRBV7-7,TRBJ1-4,CASSEDRGEKLFF,TGTGCCAGCAGCGAGGACAGGGGTGAAAAACTGTTTTTT
many,TRBD1,TRBV7-2,TRBJ2-1,CASSGDRAVNEQFF,TGTGCCAGCAGCGGGGACAGGGCGGTCAATGAGCAGTTCTTC
few,.,TRBV27,TRBJ2-6,CASSLLIGGGANVLTF,TGTGCCAGCAGTCTATTAATAGGAGGAGGGGCCAACGTCCTGACTTTC
.,TRBD2,TRBV28,TRBJ2-7,CASTLRMTSLFYEQYF,TGTGCCAGCACCCTTCGAATGACTAGCCTATTCTACGAGCAGTACTTC
few,.,TRBV6-1,TRBJ2-3,CASSETPISTDTQYF,TGTGCCAGCAGTGAAACACCGATAAGCACAGATACGCAGTATTTT
few,.,TRBV7-9,TRBJ1-2,CASSLGVSSLGYTF,TGTGCCAGCAGCTTAGGGGTCAGTTCCCTCGGCTACACCTTC
.,.,TRBV7-9,TRBJ1-5,CASSLDKQGNQPQHF,TGTGCCAGCAGCTTAGACAAGCAGGGAAATCAGCCCCAGCATTTT
.,TRBD2,TRBV28,TRBJ2-7,CASSLALLSGSVSYEQYF,TGTGCCAGCAGTTTAGCCCTTCTTAGCGGGAGCGTATCCTACGAGCAGTACTTC
few,TRBD2,TRBV11-2,TRBJ2-2,CASGMGLAGASTGELFF,TGTGCCAGCGGAATGGGACTAGCGGGAGCTAGTACCGGGGAGCTGTTTTTT
.,.,TRBV29-1,TRBJ1-1,CSVEGRLNTEAFF,TGCAGCGTTGAAGGACGGTTGAACACTGAAGCTTTCTTT
few,.,TRBV5-6,TRBJ2-7,CASSLEGQGSYEQYF,TGTGCCAGCAGCTTGGAGGGACAAGGCTCCTACGAGCAGTACTTC
many,TRBD1,TRBV7-2,TRBJ1-1,CASSFRQGITEAFF,TGTGCCAGCAGCTTTCGACAGGGAATCACTGAAGCTTTCTTT
.,TRBD2,TRBV2,TRBJ2-7,CAGATREADEQYF,TGTGCCGGAGCGACGCGGGAGGCGGACGAGCAGTACTTC
.,.,TRBV28,TRBJ1-4,CASSGAYTANEKLFF,TGTGCCAGCAGTGGAGCTTACACCGCCAATGAAAAACTGTTTTTT
few,TRBD1,TRBV6-1,TRBJ2-7,CASIQGFYEQYF,TGTGCCAGTATACAGGGGTTCTACGAGCAGTACTTC
few,.,TRBV7-2,TRBJ2-3,CASSLDGSGDTQYF,TGTGCCAGCAGCTTAGACGGGTCTGGAGATACGCAGTATTTT
many,.,TRBV7-2,TRBJ2-1,CASSSTSSYNEQFF,TGTGCCAGCAGCTCAACTAGTTCCTACAATGAGCAGTTCTTC
few,.,TRBV4-1,TRBJ2-2,CASMRGNGELFF,TGCGCCAGCATGAGGGGGAACGGGGAGCTGTTTTTT
many,.,TRBV7-2,TRBJ1-2,CASSLAGGEQAGYTF,TGTGCCAGCAGCTTAGCGGGCGGGGAGCAGGCTGGCTACACCTTC
few,.,TRBV10-1,TRBJ2-1,CASSASLANEQFF,TGCGCCAGCAGTGCGTCCCTCGCCAATGAGCAGTTCTTC
few,.,TRBV19,TRBJ2-3,CASRAGSTDTQYF,TGTGCCAGCCGGGCGGGAAGCACAGATACGCAGTATTTT
few,TRBD2,TRBV5-6,TRBJ2-3,CASSLIAGGISDTQYF,TGTGCCAGCAGCTTGATAGCGGGAGGTATATCAGATACGCAGTATTTT
.,.,TRBV7-9,TRBJ1-2,CASSSQGRNYGYTF,TGTGCCAGCAGCTCACAGGGCCGTAACTATGGCTACACCTTC
.,.,TRBV12-3/TRBV12-4,TRBJ1-2,CASSQWGVNYGYTF,TGTGCCAGCAGTCAATGGGGGGTTAACTATGGCTACACCTTC
few,.,TRBV19,TRBJ2-1,CASSMRTPNEQFF,TGTGCCAGTAGTATGAGGACCCCCAATGAGCAGTTCTTC
.,TRBD1,TRBV11-3,TRBJ2-5,CASSFLGGSETQYF,TGTGCCAGCAGTTTTCTAGGGGGCTCAGAGACCCAGTACTTC
many,TRBD1,TRBV7-2,TRBJ1-4,CASSSPGQVEKLFF,TGTGCCAGCAGCTCTCCGGGACAGGTTGAAAAACTGTTTTTT
.,TRBD2,TRBV5-6,TRBJ2-7,CASSYPSGSYEQYF,TGTGCCAGCAGTTATCCTAGCGGGAGTTACGAGCAGTACTTC
.,TRBD2,TRBV14,TRBJ2-1,CASSQDILLAGENEQFF,TGTGCCAGCAGCCAAGACATACTGCTAGCGGGAGAAAATGAGCAGTTCTTC
.,TRBD1,TRBV20-1,TRBJ1-6,CSANRGQAYNSPLHF,TGCAGTGCAAATCGAGGACAGGCCTATAATTCACCCCTCCACTTT
.,TRBD1,TRBV6-2/TRBV6-3,TRBJ1-5,CASRTDRGRGNQPQHF,TGTGCCAGCAGGACGGACAGGGGTCGAGGCAATCAGCCCCAGCATTTT
few,TRBD1,TRBV5-1,TRBJ1-2,CASSFLPGGSYGYTF,TGCGCCAGCAGCTTTTTACCAGGGGGCTCCTATGGCTACACCTTC
few,.,TRBV5-6,TRBJ1-2,CASSLEARAGNDGYTF,TGTGCCAGCAGCTTGGAAGCTCGGGCGGGGAATGATGGCTACACCTTC
.,.,TRBV19,TRBJ1-2,CASSIGIGPNLEGYTF,TGTGCCAGTAGTATAGGTATCGGGCCCAACTTGGAGGGCTACACCTTC
few,TRBD2,TRBV4-1,TRBJ2-3,CASSPSGRVLDTQYF,TGCGCCAGCAGCCCTAGCGGGAGAGTTCTAGATACGCAGTATTTT
.,TRBD1,TRBV19,TRBJ1-5,CASSTPGQDNQPQHF,TGTGCCAGTAGTACACCGGGACAGGACAATCAGCCCCAGCATTTT
few,TRBD2,TRBV7-4,TRBJ2-1,CASSDIGLAGGNEQFF,TGTGCCAGCAGCGATATCGGACTAGCGGGAGGGAATGAGCAGTTCTTC
many,.,TRBV6-1,TRBJ2-3,CASSETDWGTDTQYF,TGTGCCAGCAGTGAAACAGACTGGGGCACAGATACGCAGTATTTT
many,.,TRBV28,TRBJ2-7,CATLASYEQYF,TGTGCCACCCTGGCCTCCTACGAGCAGTACTTC
.,TRBD1,TRBV28,TRBJ2-7,CASSLVPGQLPLTSYEQYF,TGTGCCAGCAGCCTCGTTCCGGGACAGTTACCTCTTACGTCCTACGAGCAGTACTTC
.,TRBD1,TRBV12-3/TRBV12-4,TRBJ1-6,CASSRGQGGSPLHF,TGTGCCAGCAGTCGTGGACAGGGCGGGTCACCCCTCCACTTT
.,TRBD1,TRBV11-3,TRBJ2-1,CASSLTLGQVSYNEQFF,TGTGCCAGCAGCTTAACACTGGGACAGGTCTCCTACAATGAGCAGTTCTTC
.,TRBD1,TRBV7-9,TRBJ1-5,CASSFTGAQPQHF,TGTGCCAGCAGCTTCACAGGGGCTCAGCCCCAGCATTTT
few,TRBD1,TRBV5-1,TRBJ2-5,CASSPPSDRAQETQYF,TGCGCCAGCAGCCCCCCTTCGGACAGGGCTCAAGAGACCCAGTACTTC
.,TRBD1,TRBV29-1,TRBJ1-2,CSAHPGQGVSHGYTF,TGCAGCGCTCACCCGGGACAGGGAGTCTCGCATGGCTACACCTTC
.,.,TRBV11-2,TRBJ1-5,CASSLTGHANQPQHF,TGTGCCAGCAGCTTAACGGGACATGCAAATCAGCCCCAGCATTTT
.,TRBD2,TRBV7-2,TRBJ2-2,CASSVLAGEPGGELFF,TGTGCCAGCAGCGTACTAGCGGGGGAGCCCGGCGGGGAGCTGTTTTTT
.,.,TRBV5-1,TRBJ2-3,CASSFSGHGTDTQYF,TGCGCCAGCAGCTTTTCAGGGCATGGCACAGATACGCAGTATTTT
.,.,TRBV29-1,TRBJ1-1,CSVYPGGTEAFF,TGCAGCGTTTACCCGGGTGGGACTGAAGCTTTCTTT